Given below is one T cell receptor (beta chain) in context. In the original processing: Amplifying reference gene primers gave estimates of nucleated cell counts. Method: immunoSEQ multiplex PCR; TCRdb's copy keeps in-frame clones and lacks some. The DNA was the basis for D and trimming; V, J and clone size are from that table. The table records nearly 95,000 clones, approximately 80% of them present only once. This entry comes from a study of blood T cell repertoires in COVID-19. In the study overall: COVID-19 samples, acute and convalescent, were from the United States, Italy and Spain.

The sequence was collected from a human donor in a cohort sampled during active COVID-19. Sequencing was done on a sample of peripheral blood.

DNA of the CDR3: TGTGCCACCAGCGCGAGCTCCTACAATGAGCAGTTCTTC. As protein: CATSASSYNEQFF. The rearrangement joins TRBV15 to TRBJ2-1, with D hard to call. CDR1 is LNHNV, CDR2 YYDKDF, per germline (reference sequence). The ends were cut back, 5 bases at V and 0 bases at J, with 5 bases in the middle. This CDR3 comprises 13 residues.